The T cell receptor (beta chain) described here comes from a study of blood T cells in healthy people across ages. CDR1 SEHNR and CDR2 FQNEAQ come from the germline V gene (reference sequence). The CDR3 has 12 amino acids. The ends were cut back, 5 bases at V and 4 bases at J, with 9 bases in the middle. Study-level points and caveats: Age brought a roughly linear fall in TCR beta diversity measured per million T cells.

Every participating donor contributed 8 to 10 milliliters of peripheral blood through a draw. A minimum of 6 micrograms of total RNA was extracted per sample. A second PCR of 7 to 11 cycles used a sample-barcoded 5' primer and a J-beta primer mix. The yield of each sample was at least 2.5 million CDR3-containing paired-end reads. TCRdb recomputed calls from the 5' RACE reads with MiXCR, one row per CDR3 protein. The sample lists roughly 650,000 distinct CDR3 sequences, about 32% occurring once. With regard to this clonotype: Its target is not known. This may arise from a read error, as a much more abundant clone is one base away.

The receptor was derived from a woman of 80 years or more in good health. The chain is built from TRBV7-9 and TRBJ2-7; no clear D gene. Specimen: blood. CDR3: CASSKERYEQYF. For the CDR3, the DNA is TGTGCCAGCAGCAAGGAGCGTTACGAGCAGTACTTC.